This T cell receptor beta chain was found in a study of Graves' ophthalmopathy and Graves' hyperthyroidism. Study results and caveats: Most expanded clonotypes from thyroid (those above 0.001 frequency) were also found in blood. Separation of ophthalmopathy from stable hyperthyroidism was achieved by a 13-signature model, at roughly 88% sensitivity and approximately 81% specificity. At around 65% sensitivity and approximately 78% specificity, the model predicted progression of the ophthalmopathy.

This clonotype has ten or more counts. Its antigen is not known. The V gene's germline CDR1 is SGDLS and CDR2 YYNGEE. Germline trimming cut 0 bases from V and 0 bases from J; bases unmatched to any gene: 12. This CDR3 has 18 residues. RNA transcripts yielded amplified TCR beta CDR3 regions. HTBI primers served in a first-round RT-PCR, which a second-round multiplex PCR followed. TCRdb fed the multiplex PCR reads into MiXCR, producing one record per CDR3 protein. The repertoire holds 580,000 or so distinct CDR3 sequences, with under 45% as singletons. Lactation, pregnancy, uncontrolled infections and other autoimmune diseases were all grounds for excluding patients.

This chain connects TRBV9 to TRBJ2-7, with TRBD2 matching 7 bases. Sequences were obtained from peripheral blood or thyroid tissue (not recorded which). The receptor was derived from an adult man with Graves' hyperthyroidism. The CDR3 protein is CASSVATSSGTLSYEQYF. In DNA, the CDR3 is TGTGCCAGCAGCGTAGCTACGTCTAGCGGAACCCTCTCCTACGAGCAGTACTTC.